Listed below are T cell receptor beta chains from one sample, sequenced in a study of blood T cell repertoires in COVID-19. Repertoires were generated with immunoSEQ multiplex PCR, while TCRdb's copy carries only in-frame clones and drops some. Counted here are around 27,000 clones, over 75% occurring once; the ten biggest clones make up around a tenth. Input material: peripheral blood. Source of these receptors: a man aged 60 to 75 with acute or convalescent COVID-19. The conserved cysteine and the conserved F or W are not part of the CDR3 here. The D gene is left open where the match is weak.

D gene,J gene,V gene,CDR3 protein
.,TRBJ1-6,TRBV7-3,ASSLGGSPLH
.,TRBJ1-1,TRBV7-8,ASRNQNMNTEAF
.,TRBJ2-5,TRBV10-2,ASSARRETQY
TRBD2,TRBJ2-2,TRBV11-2,AVAGGPSGELF
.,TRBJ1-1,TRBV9,ASSRAQVNTEAF
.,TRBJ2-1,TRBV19,ASSISGPSSYNEQF
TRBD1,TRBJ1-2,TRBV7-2,ASSLGGQGLSYGYT
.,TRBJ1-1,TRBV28,ASSPLGGGRTEAF
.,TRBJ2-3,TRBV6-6,ASSYSMDTQY
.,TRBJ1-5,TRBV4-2,ASSQDPGGLNQPQH
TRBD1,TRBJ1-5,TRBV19,ATLGQGPSPQH
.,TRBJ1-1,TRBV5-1,ASSGGHGDDTEAF
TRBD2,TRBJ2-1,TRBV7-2,ASSSLAADNYNEQF
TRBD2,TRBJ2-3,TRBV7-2,ASSPRTSGGYTQY
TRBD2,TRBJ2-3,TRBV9,ASSVGSGGVADTQY
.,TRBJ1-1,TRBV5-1,ASSSEAVENTEAF
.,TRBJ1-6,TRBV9,ASGAGPGLNSPLH
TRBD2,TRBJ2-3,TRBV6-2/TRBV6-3,ASSSLAGPTDTQY
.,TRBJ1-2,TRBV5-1,ASSLTRLGGYGYT
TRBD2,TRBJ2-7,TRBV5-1,ASSLDSGSVLEQY
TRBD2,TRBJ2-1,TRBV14,ASSRTGLAGYHDEQF
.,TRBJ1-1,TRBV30,AWSPVSEAF
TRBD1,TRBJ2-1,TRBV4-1,ASSHWTGTATYNEQF
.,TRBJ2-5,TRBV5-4,ASSLAGVGETQY
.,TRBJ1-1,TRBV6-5,ASSDSERTEAF
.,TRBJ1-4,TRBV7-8,ASSTGQITNEKLF
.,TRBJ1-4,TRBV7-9,ASSPPRQINEKLF
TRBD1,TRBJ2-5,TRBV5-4,ASSWGTGQETQY
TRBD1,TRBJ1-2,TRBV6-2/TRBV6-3,ASSYSGTAPNYGYT
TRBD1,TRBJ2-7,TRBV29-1,SVEGQGEGYEQY
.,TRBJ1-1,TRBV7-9,ASSSQGVLSEAF
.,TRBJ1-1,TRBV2,ASSKHGQGTEAF
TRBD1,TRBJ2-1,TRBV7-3,ASSLSGQGGNEQF
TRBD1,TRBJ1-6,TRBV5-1,ASNGQDNSPLH
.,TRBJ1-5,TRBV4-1,ASSQGAGLNQPQH
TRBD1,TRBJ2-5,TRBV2,ASSGQGGQETQY
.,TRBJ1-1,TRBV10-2,ASSVSGGTEAF
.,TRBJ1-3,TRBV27,ASSPHNRVTGNTIY
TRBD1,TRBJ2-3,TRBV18,ASSLLGQGLSDTQY
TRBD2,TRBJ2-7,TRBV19,ASSIPGGASYEQY
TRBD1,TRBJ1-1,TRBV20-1,SASAVIRTGLAF
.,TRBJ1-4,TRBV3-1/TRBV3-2,ASSVTGTANEKLF
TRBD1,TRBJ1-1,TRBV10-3,AIRGTGNTEAF
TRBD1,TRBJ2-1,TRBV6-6,ASSYPTGIINEQF
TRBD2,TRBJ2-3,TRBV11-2,ASSLVVLAGARDTQY